The rows below give T cell receptor beta chains drawn from one sample of a study of CD8 T cells in cerebrospinal fluid in Alzheimer's disease. Using the 10x single-cell sequencing reads, TCRdb records one entry per CDR3 protein without DNA. This table lists under 2,000 distinct CDR3 sequences. The sample taken for sequencing was cerebrospinal fluid. The receptors stem from a human donor with mild cognitive impairment. The CDR3 runs from the conserved cysteine through the conserved F or W. The order of the fields is clone size, V gene, J gene, CDR3 protein. Size values are once, few and many counts, or a class for expanded clones, and some rows have none.

clone_size: medium-sized
v_call: TRBV3-1
j_call: TRBJ1-1
cdr3_aa: CASSEGESAPEAFF

clone_size: .
v_call: TRBV11-2
j_call: TRBJ2-7
cdr3_aa: CASSFLDGKYEQYF

clone_size: medium-sized
v_call: TRBV5-1
j_call: TRBJ2-3
cdr3_aa: CASSLRPSAGAEDTQYF

clone_size: medium-sized
v_call: TRBV28
j_call: TRBJ2-5
cdr3_aa: CASRYGAEETQYF

clone_size: .
v_call: TRBV20-1
j_call: TRBJ2-7
cdr3_aa: CSASSRANSYEQYF

clone_size: .
v_call: TRBV12-3/TRBV12-4
j_call: TRBJ2-1
cdr3_aa: CASSGLAGGLEQFF

clone_size: large
v_call: TRBV7-2
j_call: TRBJ2-7
cdr3_aa: CASSFGQGAREQYF

clone_size: medium-sized
v_call: TRBV19
j_call: TRBJ2-7
cdr3_aa: CASSTGTGGSDEQYF

clone_size: medium-sized
v_call: TRBV19
j_call: TRBJ2-1
cdr3_aa: CASSIVSGRNEQFF

clone_size: .
v_call: TRBV19
j_call: TRBJ2-5
cdr3_aa: CASSMSTSGETQYF

clone_size: .
v_call: TRBV2
j_call: TRBJ1-1
cdr3_aa: CASTRTSAAEAFF

clone_size: .
v_call: TRBV3-1
j_call: TRBJ2-2
cdr3_aa: CASSQDWTANTGELFF

clone_size: medium-sized
v_call: TRBV29-1
j_call: TRBJ1-4
cdr3_aa: CSIKQGRGGEKLFF

clone_size: medium-sized
v_call: TRBV4-1
j_call: TRBJ2-1
cdr3_aa: CASSRVGTRNEQFF

clone_size: .
v_call: TRBV19
j_call: TRBJ2-7
cdr3_aa: CASSMTGTAYEQYF

clone_size: .
v_call: TRBV7-9
j_call: TRBJ1-2
cdr3_aa: CASSTTDRNGYTF

clone_size: medium-sized
v_call: TRBV20-1
j_call: TRBJ2-1
cdr3_aa: CSARSGRAYNEQFF

clone_size: .
v_call: TRBV19
j_call: TRBJ2-5
cdr3_aa: CASSIIRQETQYF

clone_size: .
v_call: TRBV10-3
j_call: TRBJ2-3
cdr3_aa: CAISESSETLSTDTQYF

clone_size: .
v_call: TRBV5-6
j_call: TRBJ2-1
cdr3_aa: CASSSSPLANNEQFF

clone_size: medium-sized
v_call: TRBV2
j_call: TRBJ2-3
cdr3_aa: CASSGGGQNTDTQYF

clone_size: .
v_call: TRBV7-9
j_call: TRBJ2-3
cdr3_aa: CASSMGLAGVGDTQYF

clone_size: .
v_call: TRBV28
j_call: TRBJ2-1
cdr3_aa: CASSQGGHEQFF

clone_size: medium-sized
v_call: TRBV6-1
j_call: TRBJ2-1
cdr3_aa: CASRPSGGSYNEQFF

clone_size: medium-sized
v_call: TRBV6-1
j_call: TRBJ2-3
cdr3_aa: CASSEELRSTDTQYF

clone_size: large
v_call: TRBV6-5
j_call: TRBJ1-1
cdr3_aa: CASSYSGGLQAFF

clone_size: large
v_call: TRBV7-2
j_call: TRBJ1-5
cdr3_aa: CASSLEQGGGSNQPQHF

clone_size: large
v_call: TRBV20-1
j_call: TRBJ2-2
cdr3_aa: CSAPRAGNTGELFF

clone_size: large
v_call: TRBV7-2
j_call: TRBJ2-3
cdr3_aa: CASSERYTQYF

clone_size: medium-sized
v_call: TRBV2
j_call: TRBJ2-5
cdr3_aa: CASRALSGRDQETQYF

clone_size: medium-sized
v_call: TRBV19
j_call: TRBJ2-1
cdr3_aa: CASSIGPLESNEQFF

clone_size: medium-sized
v_call: TRBV28
j_call: TRBJ2-5
cdr3_aa: CASSSVRPATQETQYF

clone_size: medium-sized
v_call: TRBV12-3/TRBV12-4
j_call: TRBJ1-2
cdr3_aa: CASSGARDRNYGYTF

clone_size: medium-sized
v_call: TRBV28
j_call: TRBJ2-4
cdr3_aa: CASSLSLQGSKNIQYF

clone_size: .
v_call: TRBV6-1
j_call: TRBJ1-1
cdr3_aa: CANTDSLNTEAFF

clone_size: medium-sized
v_call: TRBV10-3
j_call: TRBJ2-2
cdr3_aa: CAISEITTGELFF

clone_size: medium-sized
v_call: TRBV20-1
j_call: TRBJ2-6
cdr3_aa: CSAPGLLSGANVLTF

clone_size: medium-sized
v_call: TRBV7-9
j_call: TRBJ1-6
cdr3_aa: CASSFLDYNSPLHF

clone_size: medium-sized
v_call: TRBV6-6
j_call: TRBJ2-6
cdr3_aa: CASSYSRNSGANVLTF

clone_size: .
v_call: TRBV28
j_call: TRBJ2-3
cdr3_aa: CASSSFGGAAPDTQYF

clone_size: medium-sized
v_call: TRBV20-1
j_call: TRBJ2-5
cdr3_aa: CSATLHQGETQYF

clone_size: medium-sized
v_call: TRBV28
j_call: TRBJ1-1
cdr3_aa: CASSLRGNTEAFF

clone_size: medium-sized
v_call: TRBV28
j_call: TRBJ2-1
cdr3_aa: CASSLSPGRLTYNEQFF

clone_size: .
v_call: TRBV6-1
j_call: TRBJ2-1
cdr3_aa: CASSELAGGYNEQFF